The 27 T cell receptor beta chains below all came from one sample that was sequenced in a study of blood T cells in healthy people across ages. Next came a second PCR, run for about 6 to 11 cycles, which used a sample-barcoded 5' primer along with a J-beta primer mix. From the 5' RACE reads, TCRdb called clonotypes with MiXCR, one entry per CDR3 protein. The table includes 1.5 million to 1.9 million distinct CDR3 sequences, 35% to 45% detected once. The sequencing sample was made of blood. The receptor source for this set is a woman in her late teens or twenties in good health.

The CDR3 here is CSARNRDRPGANVLTF. CDR3 sequence (DNA): TGCAGTGCTAGGAACAGGGATCGTCCTGGGGCCAACGTCCTGACTTTC. This chain uses TRBV20-1 with TRBJ2-6; TRBD1 might be the D (6 bases). The CDR3 spans 16 residues. Germline V gene lookup returns CDR1 DFQATT and CDR2 SNEGSKA (reference sequence). The germline V and J ends were trimmed by 3 bases and 2 bases, with 14 bases remaining between them.

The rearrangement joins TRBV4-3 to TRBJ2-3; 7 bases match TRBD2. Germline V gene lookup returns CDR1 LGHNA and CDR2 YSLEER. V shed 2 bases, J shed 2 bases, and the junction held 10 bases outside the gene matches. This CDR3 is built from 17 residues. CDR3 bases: TGCGCCAGCAGCCAACGACTAGCCGGGGCGTCCACAGATACGCAGTATTTT. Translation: CASSQRLAGASTDTQYF.

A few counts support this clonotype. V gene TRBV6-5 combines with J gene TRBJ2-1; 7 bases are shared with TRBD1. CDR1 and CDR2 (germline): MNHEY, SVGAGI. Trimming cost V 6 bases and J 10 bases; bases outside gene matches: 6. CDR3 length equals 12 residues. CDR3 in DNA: TGTGCCAGCAGACATACAGGGGAAGAGCAGTTCTTC. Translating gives CASRHTGEEQFF.

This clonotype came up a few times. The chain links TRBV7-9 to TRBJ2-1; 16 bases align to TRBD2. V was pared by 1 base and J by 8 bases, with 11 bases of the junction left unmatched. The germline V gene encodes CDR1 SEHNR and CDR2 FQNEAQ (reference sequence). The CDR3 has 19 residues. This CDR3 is CASSLGTSGLAGGRDEQFF. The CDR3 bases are TGTGCCAGCAGCTTAGGGACATCGGGACTAGCGGGAGGGCGAGATGAGCAGTTCTTC. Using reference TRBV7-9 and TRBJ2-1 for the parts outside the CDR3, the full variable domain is DTGVSQNPRHKITKRGQNVTFRCDPISEHNRLYWYRQTLGQGPEFLTYFQNEAQLEKSRLLSDRFSAERPKGSFSTLEIQRTEQGDSAMYLCASSLGTSGLAGGRDEQFFGPGTRLTVL.

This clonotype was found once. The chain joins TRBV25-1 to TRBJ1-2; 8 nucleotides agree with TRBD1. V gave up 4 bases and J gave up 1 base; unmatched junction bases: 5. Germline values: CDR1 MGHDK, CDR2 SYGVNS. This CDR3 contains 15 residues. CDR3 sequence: CASSATGGSNYGYTF. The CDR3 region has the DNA TGTGCCAGCAGTGCCACAGGGGGAAGTAACTATGGCTACACCTTC.

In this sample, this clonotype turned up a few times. CDR3 in amino acids: CSVDVGYGANVLTF. DNA for the CDR3: TGCAGCGTTGACGTAGGGTACGGGGCCAACGTCCTGACTTTC. This chain joins TRBV29-1 and TRBJ2-6; the D is unclear. Trimming took off 3 bases at V and 4 bases at J, with 10 bases between the two ends. From germline, CDR1 is SQVTM and CDR2 ANQGSEA. There are 14 residues in the CDR3.

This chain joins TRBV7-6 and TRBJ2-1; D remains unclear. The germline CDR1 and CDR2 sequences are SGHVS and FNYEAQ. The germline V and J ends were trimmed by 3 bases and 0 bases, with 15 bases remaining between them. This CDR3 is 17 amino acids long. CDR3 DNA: TGTGCCAGCAGCTTTAACCCGGATGGCATCTCCTACAATGAGCAGTTCTTC. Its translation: CASSFNPDGISYNEQFF. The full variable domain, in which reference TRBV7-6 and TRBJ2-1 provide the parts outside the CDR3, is GAGVSQSPRYKVTKRGQDVALRCDPISGHVSLYWYRQALGQGPEFLTYFNYEAQQDKSGLPNDRFSAERPEGSISTLTIQRTEQRDSAMYRCASSFNPDGISYNEQFFGPGTRLTVL.

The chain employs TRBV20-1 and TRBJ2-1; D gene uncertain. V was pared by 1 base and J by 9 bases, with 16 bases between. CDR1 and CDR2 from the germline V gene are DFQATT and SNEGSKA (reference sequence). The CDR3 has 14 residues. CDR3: CSARGCVISAEQFF. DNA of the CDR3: TGCAGTGCTAGAGGCTGTGTTATATCGGCTGAGCAGTTCTTC.

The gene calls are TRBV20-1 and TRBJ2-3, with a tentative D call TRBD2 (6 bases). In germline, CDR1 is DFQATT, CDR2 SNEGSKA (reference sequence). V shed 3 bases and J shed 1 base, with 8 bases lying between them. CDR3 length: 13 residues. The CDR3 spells CSARWGGTDTQYF. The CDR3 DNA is TGCAGTGCTAGGTGGGGGGGCACAGATACGCAGTATTTT.

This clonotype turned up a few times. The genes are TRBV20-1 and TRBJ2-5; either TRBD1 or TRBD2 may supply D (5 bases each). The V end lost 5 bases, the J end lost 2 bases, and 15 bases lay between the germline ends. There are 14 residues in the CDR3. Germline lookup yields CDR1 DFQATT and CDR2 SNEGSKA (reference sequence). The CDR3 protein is CSARLRGLQETQYF. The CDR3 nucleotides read TGCAGTGCTCGTCTCCGGGGCCTACAAGAGACCCAGTACTTC.

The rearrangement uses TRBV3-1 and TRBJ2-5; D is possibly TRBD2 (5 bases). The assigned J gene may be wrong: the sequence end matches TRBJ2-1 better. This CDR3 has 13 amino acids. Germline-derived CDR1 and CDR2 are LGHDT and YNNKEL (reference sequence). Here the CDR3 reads CASSQSGQETQFF. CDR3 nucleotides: TGTGCCAGCAGCCAGAGCGGTCAAGAGACCCAGTTCTTC.

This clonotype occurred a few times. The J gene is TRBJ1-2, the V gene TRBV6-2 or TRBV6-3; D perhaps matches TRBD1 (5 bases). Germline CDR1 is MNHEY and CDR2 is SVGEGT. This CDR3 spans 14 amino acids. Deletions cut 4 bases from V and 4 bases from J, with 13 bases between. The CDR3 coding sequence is TGTGCCAGCAGTTCCTACAGGAGAGGCTATGGCTACACCTTC. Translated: CASSSYRRGYGYTF.

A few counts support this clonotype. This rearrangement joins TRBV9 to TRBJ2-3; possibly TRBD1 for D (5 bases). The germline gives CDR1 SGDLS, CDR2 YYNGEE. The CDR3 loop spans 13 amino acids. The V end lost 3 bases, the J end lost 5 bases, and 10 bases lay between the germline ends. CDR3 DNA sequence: TGTGCCAGCAGCGCCTGGGGCCGAGATACGCAGTATTTT. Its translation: CASSAWGRDTQYF.

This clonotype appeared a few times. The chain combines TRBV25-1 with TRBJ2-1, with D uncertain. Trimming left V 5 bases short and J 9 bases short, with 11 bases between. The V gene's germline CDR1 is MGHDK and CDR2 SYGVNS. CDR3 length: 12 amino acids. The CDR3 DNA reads TGTGCCAGCAGTAAAACGGTCCTTGAGCAGTTCTTC. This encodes CASSKTVLEQFF.

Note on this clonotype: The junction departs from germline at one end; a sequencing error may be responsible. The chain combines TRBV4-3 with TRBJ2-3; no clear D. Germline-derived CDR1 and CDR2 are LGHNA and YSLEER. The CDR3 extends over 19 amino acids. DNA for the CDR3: TGCGTCAGCAGCCAAGAATTCCGTGGTGGTAACCAAGGTACAGATACGCAGTATTTT. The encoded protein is CVSSQEFRGGNQGTDTQYF.

The CDR3 spells CASRRTLGNEQFF. Here the CDR3 DNA reads TGTGCCAGCAGGCGTACCCTAGGTAATGAGCAGTTCTTC. This chain joins TRBV12-3 or TRBV12-4 and TRBJ2-1; D unclear. This CDR3 region has 13 residues. V dropped 6 bases and J dropped 7 bases, with 13 bases sitting between them.

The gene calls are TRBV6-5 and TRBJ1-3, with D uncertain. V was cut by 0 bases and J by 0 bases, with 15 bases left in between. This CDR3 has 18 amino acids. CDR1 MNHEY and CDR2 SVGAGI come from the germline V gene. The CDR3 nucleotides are TGTGCCAGCAGTTACTCATATCGATCCGCCACCTCTGGAAACACCATATATTTT. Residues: CASSYSYRSATSGNTIYF.

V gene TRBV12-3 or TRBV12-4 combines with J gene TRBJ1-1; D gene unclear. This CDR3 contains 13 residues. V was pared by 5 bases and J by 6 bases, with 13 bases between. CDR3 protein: CASSVNKAAEAFF. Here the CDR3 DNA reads TGTGCCAGCAGTGTAAATAAAGCGGCTGAAGCTTTCTTT.

CDR3 in amino acids: CASSYSGNDNEQFF. CDR3 bases: TGTGCCAGCAGTTATAGCGGGAACGACAATGAGCAGTTCTTC. The rearrangement joins TRBV6-5 to TRBJ2-1, with 8 bases fitting TRBD2. CDR3 length: 14 amino acids. The J segment lost 5 bases and the V segment lost 3 bases, leaving 3 bases of the junction unmatched. The germline gives CDR1 MNHEY, CDR2 SVGAGI.

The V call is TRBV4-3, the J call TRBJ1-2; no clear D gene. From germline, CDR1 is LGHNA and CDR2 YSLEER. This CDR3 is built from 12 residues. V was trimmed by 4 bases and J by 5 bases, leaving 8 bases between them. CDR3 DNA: TGCGCCAGCAGCCGCTGGGGTTATGGCTACACCTTC. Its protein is CASSRWGYGYTF.

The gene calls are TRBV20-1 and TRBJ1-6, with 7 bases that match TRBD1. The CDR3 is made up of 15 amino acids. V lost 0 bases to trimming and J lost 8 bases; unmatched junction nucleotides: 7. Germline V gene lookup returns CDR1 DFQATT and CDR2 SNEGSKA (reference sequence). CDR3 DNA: TGCAGTGCTAGAGATCCCAAAACAGGGGATTCACCCCTCCACTTT. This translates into CSARDPKTGDSPLHF.

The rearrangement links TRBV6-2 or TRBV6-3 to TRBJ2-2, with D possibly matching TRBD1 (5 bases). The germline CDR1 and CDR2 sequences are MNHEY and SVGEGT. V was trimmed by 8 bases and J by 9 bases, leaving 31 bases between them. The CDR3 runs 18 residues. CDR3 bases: TGTGCCAGCCAAACTCTCGTTCGGACACTGTGGGGCCCCCGGGAGCTGTTTTTT. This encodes CASQTLVRTLWGPRELFF.

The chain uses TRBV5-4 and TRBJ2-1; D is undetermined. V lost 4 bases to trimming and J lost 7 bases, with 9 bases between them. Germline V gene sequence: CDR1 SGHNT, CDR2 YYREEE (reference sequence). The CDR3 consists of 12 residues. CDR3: CASSTDKNEQFF. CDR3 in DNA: TGTGCCAGCAGCACAGATAAAAATGAGCAGTTCTTC.

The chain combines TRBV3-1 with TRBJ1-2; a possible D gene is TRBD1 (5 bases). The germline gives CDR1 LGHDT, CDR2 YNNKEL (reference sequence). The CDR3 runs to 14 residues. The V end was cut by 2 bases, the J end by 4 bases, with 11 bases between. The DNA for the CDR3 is TGTGCCAGCAGCCAACGACAGCCTCTCTATGGCTACACCTTC. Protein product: CASSQRQPLYGYTF.

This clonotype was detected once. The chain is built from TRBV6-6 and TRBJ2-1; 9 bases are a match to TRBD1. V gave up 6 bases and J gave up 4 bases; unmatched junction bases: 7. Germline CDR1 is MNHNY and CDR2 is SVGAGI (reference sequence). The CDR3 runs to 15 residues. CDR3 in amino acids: CASSVADRGYNEQFF. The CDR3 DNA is TGTGCCAGCAGCGTAGCGGACAGGGGTTACAATGAGCAGTTCTTC.

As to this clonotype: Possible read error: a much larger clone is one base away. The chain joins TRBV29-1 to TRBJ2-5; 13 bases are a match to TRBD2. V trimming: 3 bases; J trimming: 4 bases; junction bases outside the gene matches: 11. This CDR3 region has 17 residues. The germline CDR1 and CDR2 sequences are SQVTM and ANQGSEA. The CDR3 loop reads CSVDNLTSGGIRETQYF. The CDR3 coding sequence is TGCAGCGTTGATAACCTGACTAGCGGGGGGATTCGAGAGACCCAGTACTTC.

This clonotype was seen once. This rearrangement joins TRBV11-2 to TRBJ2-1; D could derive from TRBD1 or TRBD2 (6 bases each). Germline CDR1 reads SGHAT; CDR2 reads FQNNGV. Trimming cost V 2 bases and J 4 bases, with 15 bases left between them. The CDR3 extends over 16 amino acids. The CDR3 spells CASSLWGRGQYNEQFF. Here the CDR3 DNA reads TGTGCCAGCAGCTTATGGGGTCGGGGGCAGTACAATGAGCAGTTCTTC.